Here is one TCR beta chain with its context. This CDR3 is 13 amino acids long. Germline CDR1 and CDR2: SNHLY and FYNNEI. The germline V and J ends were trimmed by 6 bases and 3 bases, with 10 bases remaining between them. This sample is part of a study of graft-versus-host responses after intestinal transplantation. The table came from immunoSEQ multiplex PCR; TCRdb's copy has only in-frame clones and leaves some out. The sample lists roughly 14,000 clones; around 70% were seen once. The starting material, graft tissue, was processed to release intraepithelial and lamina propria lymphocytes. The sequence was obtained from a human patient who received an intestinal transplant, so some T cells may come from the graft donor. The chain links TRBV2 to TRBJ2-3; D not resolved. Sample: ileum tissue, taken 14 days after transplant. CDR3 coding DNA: TGTGCCAGCAGGCCGCAGATGACAGATACGCAGTATTTT. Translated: CASRPQMTDTQYF.